This TCR beta chain derives from a study of beta chain features in type 1 diabetes. Whole-study findings and limits: Fewer insertions but more deletions were seen at VDJ junctions in type 1 diabetes patients. PCR might pick shorter templates more often, in the same way for patients and controls. Sequencing from cDNA could over-represent high-TCR-expressing cells. Researchers could not determine here whether HLA type influences TCRB rearrangement.

Reverse transcribing all isolated RNA meant expressed TCRB transcripts were sequenced. Clones were sequenced by immunoSEQ multiplex PCR, and TCRdb holds only the in-frame ones, with some missing. The top ten hold 1% of the sample, which has roughly 290,000 clones, 8% seen once. With 1 base clipped from V and 4 bases from J, the junction kept 8 bases outside the gene matches. Germline assignment: CDR1 SQVTM and CDR2 ANQGSEA. This CDR3 contains 16 residues. Points on this clone: Its antigen is unknown.

This TCR was recovered from a woman younger than 35 in good health. Sequencing used central memory CD4+ T cells from blood. This chain joins TRBV29-1 and TRBJ2-1, with 9 bases aligning to TRBD2. In nucleotides, the CDR3 is TGCAGCGTTGAAGCCTCGGGTAGCGGGAGATACAATGAGCAGTTCTTC. This codes for CSVEASGSGRYNEQFF.